These 2 T cell receptor beta chains were all obtained from the same sample, sequenced in a study of blood T cells in healthy people across ages. Together with a sample-barcoded 5' primer, a J-beta primer mix was included in a second PCR lasting about 7 to 11 cycles. MiXCR, applied by TCRdb to the 5' RACE reads, yields one record per CDR3 protein. The top ten clones hold 6.5% to 10% of a sample with around 1,500,000 distinct CDR3 sequences, approximately 42% of them seen once. Material for sequencing was blood. The source of these receptors is a woman aged 18-29 years in good health.

This chain connects TRBV4-1 to TRBJ2-7; TRBD1 aligns across 9 bases. Germline lookup yields CDR1 MGHRA and CDR2 YSYEKL. With V trimmed by 4 bases and J by 2 bases, 6 bases remained unmatched. This CDR3 region has 15 residues. The CDR3 is CASSRYGTGTYEQYF. The CDR3 coding sequence is TGCGCCAGCAGCCGTTACGGGACAGGGACCTACGAGCAGTACTTC.

The rearrangement joins TRBV5-1 to TRBJ2-7; D is uncertain. Trimming left V 4 bases short and J 3 bases short, with 11 bases between. CDR3 size: 13 residues. CDR1 SGHRS and CDR2 YFSETQ come from the germline V gene. The CDR3 DNA is TGCGCCAGCAGCCACGAAGAAAACTACGAGCAGTACTTC. Its protein is CASSHEENYEQYF.